This TCR beta chain was documented in a study of T cells after yellow fever vaccination. Study-wide results and caveats: A faster peak, day 5 versus 15, was reached by the weaker secondary response. Most clones from primary vaccination resurfaced after the booster (about 95% CD4, around 91% CD8).

A note on this clonotype: Antigen specificity is unknown.

In making TCR cDNA, 5'RACE template switching added a universal primer site and UMIs to it. MiXCR, run by TCRdb on the 5' RACE reads, gives a single entry per CDR3 protein. The data show around 180,000 distinct CDR3 sequences, with approximately 6% seen just once and 2.9% held by the top ten. V was shortened by 5 bases and J by 7 bases, with 21 bases between the two germline ends. Germline CDR1 and CDR2: SGHTA and FQGNSA. The CDR3 contains 15 residues. The sequencing used CD4+ T cells sorted from PBMCs, collected on the day of the first yellow fever vaccination. This sequence was found in a man between 18 and 35 years old who received the YFV17D yellow fever vaccine. The rearrangement joins TRBV7-2 to TRBJ2-7; D is possibly TRBD1 or TRBD2 (5 bases each). The CDR3 DNA reads as TGTGCCAGCAGCCCACAACGCGCGGTTGGGACGGAGCAGTACTTC. As protein: CASSPQRAVGTEQYF.